This TCR beta chain was sequenced in a study of blood T cell repertoires in COVID-19. V was trimmed by 9 bases and J by 8 bases, leaving 25 bases between them. From germline, CDR1 is MGHRA and CDR2 YSYEKL. There are 15 residues in the CDR3. The data were produced by immunoSEQ multiplex PCR, yet TCRdb's version contains in-frame clones alone and is incomplete. Of around 200,000 clones in the sample, 83% were seen once. Sequencing was done on a sample of peripheral blood. V is TRBV4-1 and J is TRBJ1-2; D is possibly TRBD1 (5 bases). The origin of this receptor is a woman in her twenties or thirties with COVID-19, enrolled during active disease. CDR3 DNA sequence: TGCGCCAGTACCCCGCGGGGAGAGGGGCGAGGAGGCTACACCTTC. The encoded protein is CASTPRGEGRGGYTF.